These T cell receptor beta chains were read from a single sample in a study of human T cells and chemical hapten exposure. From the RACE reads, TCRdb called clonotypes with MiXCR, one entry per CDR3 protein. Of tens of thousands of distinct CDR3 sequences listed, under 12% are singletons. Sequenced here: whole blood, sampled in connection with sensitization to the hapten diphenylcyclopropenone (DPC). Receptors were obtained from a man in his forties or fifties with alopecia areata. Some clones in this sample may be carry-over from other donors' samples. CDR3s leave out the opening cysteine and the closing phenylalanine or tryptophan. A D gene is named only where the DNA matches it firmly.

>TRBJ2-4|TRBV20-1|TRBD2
SAKRLAGDKNIQY
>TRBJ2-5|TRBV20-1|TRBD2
SARVYPGLAVLRETQY
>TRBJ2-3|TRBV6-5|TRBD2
ASSYRSGRFSDTQY
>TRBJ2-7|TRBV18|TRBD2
ASSPQGLTYEQY
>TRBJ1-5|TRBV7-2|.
ASSSHSGDFQPQH
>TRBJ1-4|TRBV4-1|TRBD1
ASSQEYGTDPTNEKLF
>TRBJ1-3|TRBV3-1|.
ASSSGNTIY
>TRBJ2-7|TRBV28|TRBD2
ASSRAGTSGRVSYEQY
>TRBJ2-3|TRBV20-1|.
SARTGVYPDTQY
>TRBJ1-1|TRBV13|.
ASSLRTGEAF
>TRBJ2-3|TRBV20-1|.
SAEQGITDTQY
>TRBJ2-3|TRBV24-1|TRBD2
ATSEPDGRSDTQY
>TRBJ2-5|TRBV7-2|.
ASSTNPGVGGETQY
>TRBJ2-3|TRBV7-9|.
ASSPQGVASDTQY
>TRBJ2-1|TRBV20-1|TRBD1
SAPGTGVVYNEQF
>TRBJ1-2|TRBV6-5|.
ASNTGTDNYGYT
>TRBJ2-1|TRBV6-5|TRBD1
ASSYSTAGTGTYNEQF
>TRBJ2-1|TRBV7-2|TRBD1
ASSPGTGANEQF
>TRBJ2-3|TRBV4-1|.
ASSQDRVAPDTQY
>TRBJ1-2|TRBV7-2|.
ASSLDIGREGYGYT
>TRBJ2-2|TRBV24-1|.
ATSETVTGELF
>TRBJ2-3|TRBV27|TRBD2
ASSQRTSGSVYTQY
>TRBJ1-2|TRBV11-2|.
ASSLDRRRGYT
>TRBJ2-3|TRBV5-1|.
ASSLGTIAGTDTQY
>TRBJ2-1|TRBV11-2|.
ASSLVVGILRDEQF
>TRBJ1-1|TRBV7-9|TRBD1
ASSLTGTASEAF
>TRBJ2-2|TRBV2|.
ATRRGGGGF
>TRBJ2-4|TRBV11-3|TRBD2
ASSQPGLAVNIQY
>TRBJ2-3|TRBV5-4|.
ASRVEASTSSTDTQY
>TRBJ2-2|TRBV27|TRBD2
ASSLGTSGGELF
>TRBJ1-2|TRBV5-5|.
ASSPFTNNYGYT
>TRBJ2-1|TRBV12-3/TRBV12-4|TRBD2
ASSPRTSGSNEQF
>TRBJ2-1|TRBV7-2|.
ASSGGVGLLTEQF
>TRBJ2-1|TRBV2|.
AGHTGTENEQF
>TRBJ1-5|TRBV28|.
AISAITDGSNQPQH
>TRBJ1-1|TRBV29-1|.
SVEGAGRITEAF
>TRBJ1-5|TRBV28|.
ASSLSGADDQPQH
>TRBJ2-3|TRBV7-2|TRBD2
ASSLTSGRGDTQY
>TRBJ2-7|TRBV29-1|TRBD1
SVEEGGTGDYEQY
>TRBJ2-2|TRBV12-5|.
ASGIDTANTGELF
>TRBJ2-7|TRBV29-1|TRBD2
SVLGGLADFPYEQY
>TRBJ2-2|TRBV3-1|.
ASSQGGGPGELF
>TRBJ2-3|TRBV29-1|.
SGHRGGTDTQY
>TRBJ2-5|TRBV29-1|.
SVVSTQETQY
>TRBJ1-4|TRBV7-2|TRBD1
ASSSPIPGQGATNEKLF